This TCR beta chain was documented in a study of shared clonotypes between healthy human individuals. V was trimmed by 3 bases and J by 4 bases, leaving 6 bases between them. CDR1 and CDR2 (germline): PRHDT, FYEKMQ (reference sequence). This CDR3 spans 12 amino acids. Every donor was a Caucasian adult from Nashville, Tennessee. The table came from immunoSEQ multiplex PCR; TCRdb's copy has only in-frame clones and leaves some out. Of 2 million to 2.5 million clones in the sample, just under 95% are singletons; the top ten hold approximately 0.4%. The specimen was naive CD4+ T cells from PBMCs. The subset was: CD45RA+ positively selected. The sequence derives from a man aged 18 to 30 in good health. Some clones in this sample may be carry-over from other donors' samples. The chain has TRBV13 and TRBJ1-2; D is ambiguous. The CDR3 here is CASSFPGYGYTF. The CDR3 DNA follows: TGTGCCAGCAGCTTTCCGGGCTATGGCTACACCTTC. The variable domain in full, with the rest retrieved from reference TRBV13 and TRBJ1-2, is AAGVIQSPRHLIKEKRETATLKCYPIPRHDTVYWYQQGPGQDPQFLISFYEKMQSDKGSIPDRFSAQQFSDYHSELNMSSLELGDSALYFCASSFPGYGYTFGSGTRLTVV.